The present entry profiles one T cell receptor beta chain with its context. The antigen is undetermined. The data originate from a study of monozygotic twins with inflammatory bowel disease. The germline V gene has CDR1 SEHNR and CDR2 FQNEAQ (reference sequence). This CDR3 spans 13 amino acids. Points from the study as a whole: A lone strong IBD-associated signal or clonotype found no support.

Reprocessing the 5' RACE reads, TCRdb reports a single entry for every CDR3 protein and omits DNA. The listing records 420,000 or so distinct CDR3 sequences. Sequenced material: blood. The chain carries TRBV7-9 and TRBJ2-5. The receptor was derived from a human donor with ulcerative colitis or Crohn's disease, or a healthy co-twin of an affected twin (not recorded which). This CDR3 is CASSLRSQETQYF.